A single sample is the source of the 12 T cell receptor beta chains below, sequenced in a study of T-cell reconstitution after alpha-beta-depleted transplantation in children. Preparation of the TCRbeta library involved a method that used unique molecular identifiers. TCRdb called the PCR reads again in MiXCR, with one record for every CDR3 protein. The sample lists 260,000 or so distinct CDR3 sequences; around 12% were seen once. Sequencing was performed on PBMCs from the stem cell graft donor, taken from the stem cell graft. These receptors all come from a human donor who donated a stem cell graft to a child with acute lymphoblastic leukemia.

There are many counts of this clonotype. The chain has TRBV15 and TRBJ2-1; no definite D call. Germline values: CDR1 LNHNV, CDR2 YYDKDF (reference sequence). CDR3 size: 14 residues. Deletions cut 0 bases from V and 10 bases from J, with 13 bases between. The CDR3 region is CATSRDSTLREQFF. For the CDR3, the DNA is TGTGCCACCAGCAGAGATTCGACACTCCGAGAGCAGTTCTTC.

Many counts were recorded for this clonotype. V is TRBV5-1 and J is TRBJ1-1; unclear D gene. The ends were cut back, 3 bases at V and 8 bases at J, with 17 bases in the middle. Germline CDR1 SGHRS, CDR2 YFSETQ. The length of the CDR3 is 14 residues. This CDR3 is CASSSVGGVPEAFF. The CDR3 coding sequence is TGCGCCAGCAGCTCGGTTGGTGGGGTGCCCGAAGCTTTCTTT. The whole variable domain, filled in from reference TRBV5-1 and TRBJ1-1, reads KAGVTQTPRYLIKTRGQQVTLSCSPISGHRSVSWYQQTPGQGLQFLFEYFSETQRNKGNFPGRFSGRQFSNSRSEMNVSTLELGDSALYLCASSSVGGVPEAFFGQGTRLTVV.

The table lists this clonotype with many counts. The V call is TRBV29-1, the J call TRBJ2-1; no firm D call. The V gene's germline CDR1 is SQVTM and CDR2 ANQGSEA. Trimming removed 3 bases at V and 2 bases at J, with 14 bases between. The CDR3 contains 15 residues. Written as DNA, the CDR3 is TGCAGCGTTGATGCACCCGGAAGGACCTACAATGAGCAGTTCTTC. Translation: CSVDAPGRTYNEQFF.

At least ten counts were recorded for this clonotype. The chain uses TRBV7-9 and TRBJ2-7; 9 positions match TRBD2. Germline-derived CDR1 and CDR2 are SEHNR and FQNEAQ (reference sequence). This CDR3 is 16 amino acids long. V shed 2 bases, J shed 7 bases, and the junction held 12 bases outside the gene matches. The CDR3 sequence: CASSLLREGRRGEQYF. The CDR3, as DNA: TGTGCCAGCAGCTTATTGCGGGAGGGACGCAGGGGAGAGCAGTACTTC.

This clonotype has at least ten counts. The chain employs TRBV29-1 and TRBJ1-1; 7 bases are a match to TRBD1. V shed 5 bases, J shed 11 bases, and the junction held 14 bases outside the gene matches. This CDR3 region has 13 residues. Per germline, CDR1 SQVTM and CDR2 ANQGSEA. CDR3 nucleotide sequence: TGCAGCGTTTACGGGACAGTCTCAAGGGGGGCTTTCTTT. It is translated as CSVYGTVSRGAFF.

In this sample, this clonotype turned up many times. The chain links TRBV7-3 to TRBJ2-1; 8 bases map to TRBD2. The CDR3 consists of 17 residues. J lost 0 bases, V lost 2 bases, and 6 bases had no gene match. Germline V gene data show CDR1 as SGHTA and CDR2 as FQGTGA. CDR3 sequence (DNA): TGTGCCAGCAGCTTAGATCCAGCGGGAGACTCCTACAATGAGCAGTTCTTC. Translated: CASSLDPAGDSYNEQFF. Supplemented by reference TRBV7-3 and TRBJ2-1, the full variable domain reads GAGVSQTPSNKVTEKGKYVELRCDPISGHTALYWYRQSLGQGPEFLIYFQGTGAADDSGLPNDRFFAVRPEGSVSTLKIQRTERGDSAVYLCASSLDPAGDSYNEQFFGPGTRLTVL.

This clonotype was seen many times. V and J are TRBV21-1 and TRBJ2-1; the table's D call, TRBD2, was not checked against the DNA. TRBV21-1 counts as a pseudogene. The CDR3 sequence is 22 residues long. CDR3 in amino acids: CASSKDLPSSGSAGSSYNEQFF. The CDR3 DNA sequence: TGTGCCAGCAGCAAAGACCTCCCTTCTAGCGGGAGTGCGGGGAGCTCCTACAATGAGCAGTTCTTC.

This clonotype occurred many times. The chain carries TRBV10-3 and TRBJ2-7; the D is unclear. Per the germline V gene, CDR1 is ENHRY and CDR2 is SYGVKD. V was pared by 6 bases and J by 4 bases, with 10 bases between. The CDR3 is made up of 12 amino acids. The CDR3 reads CAIRKGEYEQYF. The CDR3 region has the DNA TGTGCCATCAGAAAAGGAGAGTACGAGCAGTACTTC.

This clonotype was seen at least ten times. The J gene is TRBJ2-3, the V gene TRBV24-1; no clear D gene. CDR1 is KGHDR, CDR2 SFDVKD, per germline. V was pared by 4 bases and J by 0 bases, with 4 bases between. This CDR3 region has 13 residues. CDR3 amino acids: CATSDRSTDTQYF. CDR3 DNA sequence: TGTGCCACCAGTGACCGGAGCACAGATACGCAGTATTTT.

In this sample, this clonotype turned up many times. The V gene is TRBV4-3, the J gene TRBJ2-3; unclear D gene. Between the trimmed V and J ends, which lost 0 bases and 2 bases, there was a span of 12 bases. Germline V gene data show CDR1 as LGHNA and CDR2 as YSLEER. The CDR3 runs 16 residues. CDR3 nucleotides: TGCGCCAGCAGCCAAGATCATAAGGGTCTCACAGATACGCAGTATTTT. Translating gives CASSQDHKGLTDTQYF.

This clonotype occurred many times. In DNA form, the CDR3 reads TGCGCCAGCAGCCCGGCAGGGTGGCGGACCGGGGAGCTGTTTTTT. This gives the protein CASSPAGWRTGELFF. V and J are TRBV5-1 and TRBJ2-2; D might be TRBD1 (5 bases). The CDR3 sequence is 15 residues long. The germline gives CDR1 SGHRS, CDR2 YFSETQ. Trimming shortened V by 4 bases and J by 5 bases, and 15 bases separated the two germline ends.

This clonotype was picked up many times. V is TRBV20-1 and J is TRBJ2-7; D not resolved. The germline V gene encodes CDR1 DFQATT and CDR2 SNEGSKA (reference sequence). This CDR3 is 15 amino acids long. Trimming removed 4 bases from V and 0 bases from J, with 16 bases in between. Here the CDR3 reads CSANPRDSYSYEQYF. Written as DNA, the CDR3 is TGCAGTGCTAATCCTCGAGACTCTTACTCCTACGAGCAGTACTTC.